Each of the 10 T cell receptor beta chains below was sequenced from the same sample in a study of PD-1 blockade in classical Hodgkin lymphoma. The repertoire was sequenced with immunoSEQ multiplex PCR; TCRdb's copy has only in-frame clones and lacks some. This table has 15,000 to 20,000 clones, approximately 82% appearing once. As for time point: cycle 4 day 1 (C4D1), after less than seven weeks of nivolumab. Each of the patients experienced relapse following autologous stem cell transplantation, and their brentuximab vedotin exposure differed. Out of thawed PBMCs, magnetic negative selection purified CD4+ T cells. The sequencing used CD4+ T cells from blood, collected before the fourth cycle of nivolumab. Receptor source: a human donor with classical Hodgkin lymphoma.

In DNA, the CDR3 is TGTGCCAGCAGCGGGACTAGCGGGAGGCAGCCGCAGTTCTTC. Protein sequence: CASSGTSGRQPQFF. The chain recombines TRBV9 with TRBJ2-1; 14 nucleotides line up with TRBD2. The CDR3 runs to 14 residues. The junction had 5 bases not matched to a gene; V was cut back by 3 bases and J by 12 bases. Germline V CDR1 and CDR2: SGDLS, YYNGEE.

This chain connects TRBV27 to TRBJ2-7; TRBD1 matches at 10 bases. The CDR3 is 15 residues long. CDR1 is MNHEY, CDR2 SMNVEV, per germline (reference sequence). Unmatched junction bases numbered 2, after V lost 0 bases and J lost 3 bases. CDR3 in DNA: TGTGCCAGCAGTTTATCCCGGACAGGGGGCTACGAGCAGTACTTC. The encoded protein is CASSLSRTGGYEQYF.

This clone was picked up a small number of times. The chain couples TRBV6-5 to TRBJ1-5; no definite D call. V was cut by 6 bases and J by 2 bases, with 8 bases left in between. CDR1 is MNHEY and CDR2 is SVGAGI in the germline V gene. This CDR3 is built from 13 residues. The DNA of the CDR3 is TGTGCCAGCAGCGGGAGCCGCAATCAGCCCCAGCATTTT. Translated, it gives CASSGSRNQPQHF.

This clone has more than one count but fewer than ten. V and J are TRBV5-4 and TRBJ2-1; D unresolved. Germline V gives CDR1 SGHNT, CDR2 YYREEE (reference sequence). V was trimmed by 5 bases and J by 0 bases, leaving 12 bases between them. CDR3 length: 15 amino acids. CDR3: CASRAANSSYNEQFF. For the CDR3, the DNA is TGTGCCAGCAGAGCAGCGAACAGCTCCTACAATGAGCAGTTCTTC.

V and J are TRBV9 and TRBJ2-5; 8 bases align to TRBD1. CDR1 and CDR2 from the germline V gene are SGDLS and YYNGEE. The CDR3 has 15 residues. V lost 0 bases to trimming and J lost 3 bases; unmatched junction nucleotides: 4. CDR3 in amino acids: CASSVGGTGEETQYF. CDR3 DNA: TGTGCCAGCAGCGTAGGCGGGACAGGAGAAGAGACCCAGTACTTC.

The chain carries TRBV4-2 and TRBJ1-3; D uncertain. Germline V gene lookup returns CDR1 LGHNA and CDR2 YNFKEQ. V dropped 0 bases and J dropped 4 bases, with 10 bases sitting between them. The CDR3 is made up of 15 amino acids. The CDR3 loop reads CASSQDLAVGNTIYF. CDR3 bases: TGTGCCAGCAGCCAAGATTTAGCGGTCGGAAACACCATATATTTT.

The V gene is TRBV28, the J gene TRBJ1-2; weak D call: TRBD1 (5 bases). Germline-derived CDR1 and CDR2 are MDHEN and SYDVKM. This CDR3 is 14 amino acids long. Trimming took off 5 bases at V and 7 bases at J, with 17 bases between the two ends. The CDR3 loop reads CASSEAGRGGGYTF. The CDR3 region has the DNA TGTGCCAGCAGTGAGGCAGGGAGGGGCGGTGGCTACACCTTC.

This chain connects TRBV19 to TRBJ1-5, with a weak D call TRBD1 (5 bases). Trimming left V 4 bases short and J 7 bases short, with 11 bases between. CDR1 and CDR2 from the germline V gene are LNHDA and SQIVND (reference sequence). This CDR3 comprises 13 residues. CDR3 protein: CASSRGPPQPQHF. The CDR3 DNA follows: TGTGCCAGTAGTAGGGGCCCCCCCCAGCCCCAGCATTTT. Full variable domain (outside the CDR3, taken from reference TRBV19 and TRBJ1-5): DGGITQSPKYLFRKEGQNVTLSCEQNLNHDAMYWYRQDPGQGLRLIYYSQIVNDFQKGDIAEGYSVSREKKESFPLTVTSAQKNPTAFYLCASSRGPPQPQHFGDGTRLSIL.

J is TRBJ2-1 and V is TRBV5-1; perhaps D is TRBD1 or TRBD2 (5 bases each). The CDR3 consists of 15 residues. With 0 bases removed from V and 3 bases from J, the gap between germline ends came to 10 bases. The germline gives CDR1 SGHRS, CDR2 YFSETQ. The CDR3 here is CASSLGGAHYNEQFF. CDR3 DNA: TGCGCCAGCAGCTTGGGAGGGGCCCACTACAATGAGCAGTTCTTC.

The chain is built from TRBV5-1 and TRBJ2-7; 9 bases agree with TRBD1. The length of the CDR3 is 15 residues. The trim removed 4 bases at V and 6 bases at J, leaving 11 bases unmatched. Per germline, CDR1 SGHRS and CDR2 YFSETQ. Here the CDR3 DNA reads TGCGCCAGCAGCCTGAAGGGACAGGGAGTAGGCGAGCAGTACTTC. Protein: CASSLKGQGVGEQYF.